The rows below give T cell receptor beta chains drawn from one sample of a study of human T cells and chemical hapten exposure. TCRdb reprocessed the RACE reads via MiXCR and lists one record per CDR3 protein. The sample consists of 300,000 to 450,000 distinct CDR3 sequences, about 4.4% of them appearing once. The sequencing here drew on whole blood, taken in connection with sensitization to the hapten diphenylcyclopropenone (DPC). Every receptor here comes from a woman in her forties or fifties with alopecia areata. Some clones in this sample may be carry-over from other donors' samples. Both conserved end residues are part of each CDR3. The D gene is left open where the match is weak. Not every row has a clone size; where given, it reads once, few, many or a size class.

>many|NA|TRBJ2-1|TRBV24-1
CATSEAPLGVRPNEQFF
TGTGCCACCAGTGAGGCCCCACTAGGGGTCCGTCCCAATGAGCAGTTCTTC
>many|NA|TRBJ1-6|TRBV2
CASSGGGPPLHF
TGTGCCAGCAGTGGGGGGGGGCCACCCCTCCACTTT
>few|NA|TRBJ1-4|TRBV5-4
CASSTKTEPNEKLFF
TGTGCCAGCAGTACTAAGACGGAGCCAAATGAAAAACTGTTTTTT
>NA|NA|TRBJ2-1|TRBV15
CATSNNNEQFF
TGTGCCACCAGCAATAACAATGAGCAGTTCTTC
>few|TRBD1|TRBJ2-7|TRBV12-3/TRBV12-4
CASSSRDRAYEQYF
TGTGCCAGCAGTTCCCGGGACAGGGCCTACGAGCAGTACTTC
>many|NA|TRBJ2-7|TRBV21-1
CASSKGPREGLTGEQYF
TGTGCCAGCAGCAAGGGTCCCCGAGAGGGCCTAACGGGGGAGCAGTACTTC
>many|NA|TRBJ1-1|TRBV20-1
CSAPAGPQGTEAFF
TGCAGTGCGCCAGCGGGACCTCAGGGCACTGAAGCTTTCTTT
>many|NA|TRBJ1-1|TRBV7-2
CAGAGPLGTEAFF
TGTGCCGGTGCCGGGCCGCTCGGCACTGAAGCTTTCTTT
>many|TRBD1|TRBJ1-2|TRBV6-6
CASNGQEISYGYTF
TGTGCCAGCAACGGACAGGAGATAAGCTATGGCTACACCTTC
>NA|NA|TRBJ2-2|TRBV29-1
CSVEWVGELFF
TGCAGCGTTGAATGGGTCGGGGAGCTGTTTTTT
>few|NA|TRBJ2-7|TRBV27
CASSLSMGVGEQYF
TGTGCCAGCAGTTTAAGTATGGGGGTCGGCGAGCAGTACTTC
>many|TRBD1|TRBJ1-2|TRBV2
CASSEAPGTEDGYTF
TGTGCCAGCAGTGAAGCCCCCGGGACAGAGGATGGCTACACCTTC
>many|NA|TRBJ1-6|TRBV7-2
CASTLSGGNSPLHF
TGTGCCAGCACTCTATCCGGGGGCAACTCACCCCTCCACTTT
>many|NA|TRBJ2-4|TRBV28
CASRLRGNIQYF
TGTGCCAGCAGGTTACGGGGAAACATTCAGTACTTC